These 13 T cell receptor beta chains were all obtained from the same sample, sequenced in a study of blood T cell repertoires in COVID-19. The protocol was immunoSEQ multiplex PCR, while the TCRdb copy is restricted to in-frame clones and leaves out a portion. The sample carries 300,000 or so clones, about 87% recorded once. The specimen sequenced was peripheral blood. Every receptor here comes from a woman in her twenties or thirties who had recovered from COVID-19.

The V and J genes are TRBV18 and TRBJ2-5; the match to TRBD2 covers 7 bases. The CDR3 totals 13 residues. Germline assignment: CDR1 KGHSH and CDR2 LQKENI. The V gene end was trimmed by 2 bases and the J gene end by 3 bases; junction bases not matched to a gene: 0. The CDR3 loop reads CASSPAGEETQYF. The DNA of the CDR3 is TGTGCCAGCTCACCAGCGGGGGAAGAGACCCAGTACTTC.

CDR3 DNA: TGTGCCATCAGTGAGTCGACGGGGGTTAAGACCCGGGAGCTGTTTTTT. Protein: CAISESTGVKTRELFF. The chain carries TRBV10-3 and TRBJ2-2; D may be TRBD2 (6 bases). The V gene lost 0 bases and the J gene lost 9 bases, with 17 bases spanning the gap. This CDR3 spans 16 amino acids. Germline V lookup: CDR1 ENHRY, CDR2 SYGVKD.

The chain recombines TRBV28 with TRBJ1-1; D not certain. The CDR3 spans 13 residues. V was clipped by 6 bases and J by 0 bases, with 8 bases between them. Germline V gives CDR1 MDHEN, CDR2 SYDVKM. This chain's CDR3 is CASRPTVNTEAFF. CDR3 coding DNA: TGTGCCAGCAGACCCACAGTGAACACTGAAGCTTTCTTT.

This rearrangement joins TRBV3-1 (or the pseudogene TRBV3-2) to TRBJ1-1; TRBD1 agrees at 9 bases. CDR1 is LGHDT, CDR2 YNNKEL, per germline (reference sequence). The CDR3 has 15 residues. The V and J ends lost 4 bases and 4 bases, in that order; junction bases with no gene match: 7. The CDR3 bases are TGTGCCAGCAGCCCGACAGGGGGTGCGGGCACTGAAGCTTTCTTT. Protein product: CASSPTGGAGTEAFF.

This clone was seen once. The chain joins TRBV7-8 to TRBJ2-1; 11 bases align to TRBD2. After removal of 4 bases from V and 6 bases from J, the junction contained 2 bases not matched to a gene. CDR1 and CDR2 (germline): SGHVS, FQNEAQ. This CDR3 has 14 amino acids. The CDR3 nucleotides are TGTGCCAGCAGCTCTAGCGGGGGGAGCAATGAGCAGTTCTTC. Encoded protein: CASSSSGGSNEQFF.

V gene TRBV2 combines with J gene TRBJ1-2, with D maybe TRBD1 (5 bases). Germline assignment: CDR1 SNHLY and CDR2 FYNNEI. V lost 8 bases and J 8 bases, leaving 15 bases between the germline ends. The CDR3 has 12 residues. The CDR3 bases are TGTGCCAGCCAGGGCCAGAGTTGGGGCTACACCTTC. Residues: CASQGQSWGYTF.

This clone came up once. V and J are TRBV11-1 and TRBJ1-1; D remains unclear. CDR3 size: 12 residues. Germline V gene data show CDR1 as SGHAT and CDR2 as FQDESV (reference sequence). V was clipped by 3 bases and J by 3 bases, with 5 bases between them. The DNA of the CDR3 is TGTGCCAGCAGCTTCCTCCACACTGAAGCTTTCTTT. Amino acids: CASSFLHTEAFF.

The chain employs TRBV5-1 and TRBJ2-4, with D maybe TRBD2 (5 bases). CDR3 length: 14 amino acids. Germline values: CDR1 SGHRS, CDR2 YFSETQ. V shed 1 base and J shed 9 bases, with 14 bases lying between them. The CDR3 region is CASSLNSGPGIQYF. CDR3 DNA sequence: TGCGCCAGCAGCTTGAACAGCGGACCAGGCATTCAGTACTTC.

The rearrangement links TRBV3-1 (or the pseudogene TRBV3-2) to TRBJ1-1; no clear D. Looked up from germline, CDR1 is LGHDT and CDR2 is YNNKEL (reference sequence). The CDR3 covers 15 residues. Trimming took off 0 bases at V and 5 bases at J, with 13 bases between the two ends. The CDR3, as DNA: TGTGCCAGCAGCCAAGAAGGTGGGAGAGTTACTGAAGCTTTCTTT. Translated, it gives CASSQEGGRVTEAFF.

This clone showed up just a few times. DNA of the CDR3: TGTGCCAGCAGTGAGACCTTACTATGGGGCTACACCTTC. This gives the protein CASSETLLWGYTF. The chain combines TRBV9 with TRBJ1-2; D gene uncertain. CDR3 length: 13 residues. Germline V CDR1 and CDR2: SGDLS, YYNGEE. V was trimmed by 5 bases and J by 8 bases, leaving 16 bases between them.

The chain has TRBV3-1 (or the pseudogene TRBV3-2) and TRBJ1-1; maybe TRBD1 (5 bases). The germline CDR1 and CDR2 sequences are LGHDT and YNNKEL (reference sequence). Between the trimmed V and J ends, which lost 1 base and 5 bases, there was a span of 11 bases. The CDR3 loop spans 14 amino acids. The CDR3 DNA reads TGTGCCAGCAGCCAAGGGGGGGGAGGGACTGAAGCTTTCTTT. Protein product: CASSQGGGGTEAFF.

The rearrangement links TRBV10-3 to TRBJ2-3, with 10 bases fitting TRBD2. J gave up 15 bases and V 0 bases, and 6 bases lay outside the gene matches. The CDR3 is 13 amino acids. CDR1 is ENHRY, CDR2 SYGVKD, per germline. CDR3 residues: CAISESGGLAEYF. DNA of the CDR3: TGTGCCATCAGTGAGTCCGGCGGACTAGCGGAATATTTT.

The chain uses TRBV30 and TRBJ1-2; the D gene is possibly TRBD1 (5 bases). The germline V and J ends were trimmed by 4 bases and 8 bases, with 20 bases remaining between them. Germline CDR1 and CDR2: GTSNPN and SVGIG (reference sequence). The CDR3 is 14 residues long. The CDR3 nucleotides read TGTGCCTGGACAAGGCAGGGCAAAACTAGCGGCTACACCTTC. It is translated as CAWTRQGKTSGYTF.